The 14 T cell receptor beta chains listed next were all sequenced from one sample in a study of blood T cell repertoires in COVID-19. Assay: immunoSEQ multiplex PCR; the TCRdb copy retains only in-frame clones and omits some. The sample includes some 77,000 clones, roughly four fifths of them seen just once. The material sequenced was peripheral blood. The source of these receptors is a woman in her sixties or seventies with acute or convalescent COVID-19.

J is TRBJ1-4 and V is TRBV19, with 7 bases aligning to TRBD1. Germline CDR1 is LNHDA and CDR2 is SQIVND (reference sequence). The CDR3 has 13 amino acids. V shed 9 bases and J 8 bases; nucleotides not matched to a gene: 9. CDR3 amino acids: CASRDRVGEKLFF. The CDR3 DNA reads as TGTGCCAGCAGAGACAGGGTAGGGGAAAAACTGTTTTTT. Full variable domain (missing parts from reference TRBV19 and TRBJ1-4): DGGITQSPKYLFRKEGQNVTLSCEQNLNHDAMYWYRQDPGQGLRLIYYSQIVNDFQKGDIAEGYSVSREKKESFPLTVTSAQKNPTAFYLCASRDRVGEKLFFGSGTQLSVL.

The chain carries TRBV10-3 and TRBJ2-7; D is possibly TRBD1 (6 bases). The germline V gene encodes CDR1 ENHRY and CDR2 SYGVKD. This CDR3 spans 14 amino acids. V was shortened by 2 bases and J by 8 bases, with 16 bases between the two germline ends. This chain's CDR3 is CAISENRESTKQYF. DNA for the CDR3: TGTGCCATCAGTGAGAACAGGGAATCTACCAAGCAGTACTTC.

The V call is TRBV7-9, the J call TRBJ2-3; D is uncertain. The germline V gene has CDR1 SEHNR and CDR2 FQNEAQ (reference sequence). The germline V and J ends were trimmed by 2 bases and 4 bases, with 13 bases remaining between them. The CDR3 length is 15 residues. CDR3 loop: CASSLTAARADTQYF. The CDR3 DNA sequence: TGTGCCAGCAGCTTAACCGCGGCTCGGGCAGATACGCAGTATTTT. Drawing the rest from reference TRBV7-9 and TRBJ2-3, the complete variable domain is DTGVSQNPRHKITKRGQNVTFRCDPISEHNRLYWYRQTLGQGPEFLTYFQNEAQLEKSRLLSDRFSAERPKGSFSTLEIQRTEQGDSAMYLCASSLTAARADTQYFGPGTRLTVL.

The chain carries TRBV6-6 and TRBJ1-2; D ambiguous. This CDR3 has 12 residues. With 6 bases removed from V and 8 bases from J, the gap between germline ends came to 13 bases. Germline CDR1 reads MNHNY; CDR2 reads SVGAGI (reference sequence). The CDR3 DNA is TGTGCCAGCAGGGGCCCCGGTTGGGGCTACACCTTC. It encodes CASRGPGWGYTF.

The chain combines TRBV30 with TRBJ2-5; perhaps TRBD1 as D (6 bases). The germline V gene has CDR1 GTSNPN and CDR2 SVGIG (reference sequence). V lost 5 bases to trimming and J lost 5 bases, with 18 bases between them. The length of the CDR3 is 14 residues. CDR3 coding DNA: TGTGCCTGGTCTAAGTCACAGGGACGGGAGACCCAGTACTTC. Protein: CAWSKSQGRETQYF.

For the CDR3, the DNA is TGTGCCACCAGCAGAGAGACAGGGTTAACAGATACGCAGTATTTT. Protein: CATSRETGLTDTQYF. The V and J genes are TRBV15 and TRBJ2-3, with 7 bases matching TRBD1. This CDR3 contains 15 residues. Per germline, CDR1 LNHNV and CDR2 YYDKDF (reference sequence). J lost 3 bases, V lost 0 bases, and 3 bases had no gene match.

The rearrangement joins TRBV11-3 to TRBJ2-3; perhaps TRBD1 as D (6 bases). This CDR3 contains 16 residues. Germline loops: CDR1 SGHNT, CDR2 YENEEA. Trimming removed 8 bases at V and 3 bases at J, with 21 bases between. The CDR3 protein is CASCSQGFERTDTQYF. As DNA, the CDR3 is TGTGCCAGCTGCTCACAGGGATTTGAGAGAACAGATACGCAGTATTTT.

This sequence joins TRBV10-3 and TRBJ2-3; 7 bases match TRBD2. The V and J ends lost 4 bases and 1 base, in that order; junction bases with no gene match: 2. Germline V lookup: CDR1 ENHRY, CDR2 SYGVKD. This CDR3 is built from 14 residues. CDR3 loop: CAISGTSGTDTQYF. DNA for the CDR3: TGTGCCATCAGTGGAACTAGCGGCACAGATACGCAGTATTTT.

The J gene is TRBJ1-2, the V gene TRBV6-5; TRBD1 is a possible D gene (5 bases). Germline V CDR1 and CDR2: MNHEY, SVGAGI. The CDR3 consists of 13 residues. Trimming shortened V by 0 bases and J by 6 bases, and 8 bases separated the two germline ends. CDR3 DNA sequence: TGTGCCAGCAGTTACTCCCAGGGTCATGGCTACACCTTC. Its protein is CASSYSQGHGYTF.

V usage is TRBV5-1 and J usage is TRBJ1-6, with D uncertain. Trimming cost V 2 bases and J 2 bases, with 8 bases left between them. The germline V gene has CDR1 SGHRS and CDR2 YFSETQ. The CDR3 runs 15 residues. CDR3 sequence: CASSFVEPYNSPLHF. In nucleotides, the CDR3 is TGCGCCAGCAGCTTCGTAGAGCCCTATAATTCACCCCTCCACTTT.

The chain couples TRBV10-3 to TRBJ1-1, with a possible D match to TRBD1 (6 bases). The germline V and J ends were trimmed by 2 bases and 4 bases, with 14 bases remaining between them. This CDR3 is 15 amino acids long. Germline V gene lookup returns CDR1 ENHRY and CDR2 SYGVKD. Here the CDR3 reads CAISEGSGVGTEAFF. The CDR3 nucleotides read TGTGCCATCAGTGAGGGGTCAGGGGTCGGCACTGAAGCTTTCTTT.

The chain joins TRBV3-1 (or the pseudogene TRBV3-2) to TRBJ1-6; 10 bases agree with TRBD1. The germline V gene has CDR1 LGHDT and CDR2 YNNKEL (reference sequence). The V and J ends lost 5 bases and 0 bases, in that order; junction bases with no gene match: 4. The CDR3 sequence is 17 residues long. The CDR3 DNA sequence: TGTGCCAGCAGCACCCGGACAGGGGGCTCCTATAATTCACCCCTCCACTTT. This sequence encodes CASSTRTGGSYNSPLHF.

The rearrangement links TRBV5-1 to TRBJ1-1; D ambiguous. The CDR3 spans 14 residues. Trimming shortened V by 5 bases and J by 1 base, and 12 bases separated the two germline ends. Per the germline V gene, CDR1 is SGHRS and CDR2 is YFSETQ. The CDR3 sequence is CASRLEHRNTEAFF. The CDR3 DNA reads TGCGCCAGCAGACTTGAGCATAGGAACACTGAAGCTTTCTTT.

The V gene is TRBV7-9, the J gene TRBJ1-4; D possibly corresponds to TRBD1 (5 bases). The germline V and J ends were trimmed by 2 bases and 8 bases, with 12 bases remaining between them. Germline CDR1 and CDR2: SEHNR and FQNEAQ (reference sequence). This CDR3 region has 14 residues. The CDR3, as DNA: TGTGCCAGCAGCTTACCTCAGGGTCGAGAAAAACTGTTTTTT. Protein: CASSLPQGREKLFF. The full variable domain, in which reference TRBV7-9 and TRBJ1-4 provide the parts outside the CDR3, is DTGVSQNPRHKITKRGQNVTFRCDPISEHNRLYWYRQTLGQGPEFLTYFQNEAQLEKSRLLSDRFSAERPKGSFSTLEIQRTEQGDSAMYLCASSLPQGREKLFFGSGTQLSVL.